The T cell receptor beta chain described here comes from a study of OX40 agonist ivuxolimab in advanced cancers. Notes on the study in general: At 0.1 to 3.0 mg/kg and by week 6, clonal expansion occurred in CD4+ and CD8+ blood T cells.

Repertoires were generated with immunoSEQ multiplex PCR, while TCRdb's copy carries only in-frame clones and drops some. The data show 35,000 to 50,000 clones, 70% to 90% seen once. Autoimmune disease history or systemic immunosuppression was exclusionary. As regards this clone: Its antigen is not identified.

Material: CD4+ or CD8+ T cells sorted from blood, obtained in a trial of the OX40 agonist ivuxolimab. This TCR was sampled from an adult with an advanced solid tumor such as melanoma, head and neck, liver or kidney cancer.

CDR3 sequence reads: CAWSNRGWEQYF. DNA of the CDR3: TGTGCCTGGAGTAACAGGGGGTGGGAGCAGTACTTC. The chain has TRBV30 and TRBJ2-7; 8 bases are a match to TRBD1. CDR1 GTSNPN and CDR2 SVGIG come from the germline V gene (reference sequence). This CDR3 contains 12 residues. The J segment lost 7 bases and the V segment lost 2 bases, leaving 4 bases of the junction unmatched.